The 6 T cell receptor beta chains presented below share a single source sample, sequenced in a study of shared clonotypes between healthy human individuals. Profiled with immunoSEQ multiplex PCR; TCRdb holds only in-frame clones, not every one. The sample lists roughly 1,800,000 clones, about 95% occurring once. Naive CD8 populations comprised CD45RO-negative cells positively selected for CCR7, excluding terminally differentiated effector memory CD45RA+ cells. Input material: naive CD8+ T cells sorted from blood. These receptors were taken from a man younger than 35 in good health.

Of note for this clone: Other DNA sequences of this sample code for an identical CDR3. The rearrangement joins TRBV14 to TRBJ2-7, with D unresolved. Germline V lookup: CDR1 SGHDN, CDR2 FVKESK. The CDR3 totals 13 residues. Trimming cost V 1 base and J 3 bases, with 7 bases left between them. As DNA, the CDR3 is TGTGCCAGCAGCCAAGCTGGGGACTACGAGCAGTACTTC. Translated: CASSQAGDYEQYF.

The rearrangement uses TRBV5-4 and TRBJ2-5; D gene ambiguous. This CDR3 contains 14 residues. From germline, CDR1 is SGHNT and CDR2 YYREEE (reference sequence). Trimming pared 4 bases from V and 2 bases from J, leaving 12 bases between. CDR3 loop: CASSPRSNQETQYF. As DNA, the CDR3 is TGTGCCAGCAGCCCGCGGAGTAATCAAGAGACCCAGTACTTC. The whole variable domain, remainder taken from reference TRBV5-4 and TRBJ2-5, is ETGVTQSPTHLIKTRGQQVTLRCSSQSGHNTVSWYQQALGQGPQFIFQYYREEENGRGNFPPRFSGLQFPNYSSELNVNALELDDSALYLCASSPRSNQETQYFGPGTRLLVL.

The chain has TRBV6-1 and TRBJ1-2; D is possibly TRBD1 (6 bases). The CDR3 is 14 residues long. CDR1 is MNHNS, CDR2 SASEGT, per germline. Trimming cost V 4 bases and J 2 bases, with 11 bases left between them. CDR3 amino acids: CASSVSTGNYGYTF. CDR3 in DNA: TGTGCCAGCAGTGTTTCAACAGGGAACTATGGCTACACCTTC.

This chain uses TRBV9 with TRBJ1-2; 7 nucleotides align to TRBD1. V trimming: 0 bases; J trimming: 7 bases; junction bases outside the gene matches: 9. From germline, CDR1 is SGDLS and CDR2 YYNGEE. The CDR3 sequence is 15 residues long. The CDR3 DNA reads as TGTGCCAGCAGCGTAGGCAGGGGGGGTTCCGTTGGCTACACCTTC. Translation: CASSVGRGGSVGYTF. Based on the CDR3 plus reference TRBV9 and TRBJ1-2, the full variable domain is DSGVTQTPKHLITATGQRVTLRCSPRSGDLSVYWYQQSLDQGLQFLIQYYNGEERAKGNILERFSAQQFPDLHSELNLSSLELGDSALYFCASSVGRGGSVGYTFGSGTRLTVV.

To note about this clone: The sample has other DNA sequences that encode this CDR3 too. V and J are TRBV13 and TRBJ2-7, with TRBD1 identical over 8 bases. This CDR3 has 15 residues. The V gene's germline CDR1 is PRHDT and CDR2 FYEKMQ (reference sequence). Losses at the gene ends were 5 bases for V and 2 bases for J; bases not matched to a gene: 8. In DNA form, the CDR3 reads TGTGCCAGCAGCCCGACCGGGACAGGAGCCTACGAGCAGTACTTC. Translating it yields CASSPTGTGAYEQYF.

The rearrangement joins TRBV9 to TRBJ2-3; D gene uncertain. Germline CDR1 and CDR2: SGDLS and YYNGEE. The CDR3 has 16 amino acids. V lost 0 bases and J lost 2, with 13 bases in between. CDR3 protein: CASSVGVQEDTDTQYF. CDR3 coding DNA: TGTGCCAGCAGCGTAGGTGTCCAGGAAGACACAGATACGCAGTATTTT.